The clone carrying this T cell receptor (beta chain) was seen only once. TCRdb's table, derived via immunoSEQ multiplex PCR, lists solely in-frame clones and lacks some. The sample carries some 11,000 clones, 50% to 65% recorded once. Treatment indicated: randomized to nivolumab then ipilimumab (arm A) or the reverse (arm B). V lost 0 bases and J lost 4, with 7 bases in between. The germline V gene encodes CDR1 SGHDT and CDR2 YYEEEE. This CDR3 comprises 13 residues. The data originate from a study of sequential checkpoint blockade in melanoma. Sample: CD8+ T cells sorted from blood (inferred from file names), taken from a patient given nivolumab and ipilimumab in sequence. V is TRBV5-6 and J is TRBJ1-1; D gene uncertain. This sequence was found in a human donor with melanoma. Here the CDR3 reads CASSLERATEAFF. The CDR3 region has the DNA TGTGCCAGCAGCTTGGAGAGAGCCACTGAAGCTTTCTTT.